This T cell receptor (beta chain) was profiled in a study of spatial heterogeneity in lung cancer. The wider study: Combinations of a unique TCR and a UMI were tallied in raw reads, and on average each appeared more than ten times.

Indicated time point: sample taken at primary tumor resection. Tumor, nontumor lung or frozen PBMC supplied whole RNA, sequenced without sorting. TCRdb passed the 5' RACE reads through MiXCR, listing each CDR3 protein once. Of 90,000 or so distinct CDR3 sequences detected, approximately 8.6% appear once; the ten largest clones hold 6.9%. This clonotype was seen a handful of times. The V and J ends lost 3 bases and 4 bases, in that order; junction bases with no gene match: 8. The CDR3 runs 14 residues. Germline loops: CDR1 DFQATT, CDR2 SNEGSKA (reference sequence). This rearrangement joins TRBV20-1 to TRBJ1-1; TRBD1 aligns across 7 bases. The sequenced sample was PBMCs, obtained at surgery. This sequence originates from a male donor with early-stage non-small cell lung cancer. Here the CDR3 reads CSARSVRGSTEAFF. CDR3 nucleotides: TGCAGTGCTAGGTCAGTCAGGGGGAGCACTGAAGCTTTCTTT.